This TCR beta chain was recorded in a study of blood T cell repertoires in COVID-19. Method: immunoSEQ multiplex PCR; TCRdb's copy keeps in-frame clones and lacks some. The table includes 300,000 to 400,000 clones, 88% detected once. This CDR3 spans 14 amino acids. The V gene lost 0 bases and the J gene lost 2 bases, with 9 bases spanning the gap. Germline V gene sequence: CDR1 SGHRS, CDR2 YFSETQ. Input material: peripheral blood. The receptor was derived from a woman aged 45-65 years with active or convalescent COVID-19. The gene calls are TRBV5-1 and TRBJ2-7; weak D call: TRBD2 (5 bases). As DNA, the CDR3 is TGCGCCAGCAGCTTGGAAAAGGGAGCCTACGAGCAGTACTTC. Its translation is CASSLEKGAYEQYF.